This T cell receptor (beta chain) originates from a study of CD8 T cells in Susac syndrome. Random hexamers were used to reverse transcribe the RNA input (about 0.5 to 1 ug). An immunoSEQ multiplex PCR amplified TCR beta CDR3 over 54 Vbeta and 13 Jbeta. In TCRdb, the immunoSEQ multiplex PCR reads were re-called with MiXCR into one record per CDR3 protein. The sample records tens of thousands of distinct CDR3 sequences, approximately 94% being singletons. Germline V gene data show CDR1 as SGHRS and CDR2 as YFSETQ. The CDR3 totals 14 residues. V was cut by 1 base and J by 2 bases, with 7 bases left in between. This clonotype was detected once. Controls were age- and sex-matched healthy donors.

The source material was CD8+ T cells from PBMCs. The origin of this receptor is a human donor in good health. The J gene is TRBJ1-5, the V gene TRBV5-1; D unclear. CDR3 in DNA: TGCGCCAGCAGCTTGACGACCGGCAATCAGCCCCAGCATTTT. This sequence encodes CASSLTTGNQPQHF.